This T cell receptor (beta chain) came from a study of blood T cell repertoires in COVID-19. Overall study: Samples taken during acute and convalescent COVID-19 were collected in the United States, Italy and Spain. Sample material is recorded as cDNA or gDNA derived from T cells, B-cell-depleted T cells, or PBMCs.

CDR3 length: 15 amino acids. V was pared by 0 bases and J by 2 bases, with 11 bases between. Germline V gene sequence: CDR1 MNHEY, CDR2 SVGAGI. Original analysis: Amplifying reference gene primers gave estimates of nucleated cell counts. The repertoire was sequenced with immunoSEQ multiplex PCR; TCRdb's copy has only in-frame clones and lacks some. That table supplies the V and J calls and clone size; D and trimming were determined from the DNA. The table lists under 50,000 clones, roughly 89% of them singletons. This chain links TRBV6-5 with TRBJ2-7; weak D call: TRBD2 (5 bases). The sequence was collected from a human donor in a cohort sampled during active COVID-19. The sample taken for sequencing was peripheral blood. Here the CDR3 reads CASSYSVGETYEQYF. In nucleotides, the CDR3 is TGTGCCAGCAGTTACTCAGTCGGGGAGACCTACGAGCAGTACTTC.